Listed here are 14 T cell receptor beta chains from one sample, sequenced in a study of early T cells in non-severe SARS-CoV-2 infection. TCRdb redid the calling of the 5' RACE reads with MiXCR, one entry per CDR3 protein. The repertoire holds 100,000 to 120,000 distinct CDR3 sequences, with around an eighth as singletons. The sample was whole blood, taken at baseline. These receptor sequences come from an adult who was a healthcare worker with PCR-confirmed SARS-CoV-2 infection or an uninfected control (not recorded which).

This clonotype has a handful of counts. J is TRBJ2-1 and V is TRBV3-1; 7 nucleotides agree with TRBD2. The CDR3 sequence is 17 residues long. V dropped 0 bases and J dropped 9; count of bases not matched to a gene: 14. Germline V gene lookup returns CDR1 LGHDT and CDR2 YNNKEL (reference sequence). This CDR3 is CASSQDPGLAERGEQFF. CDR3 nucleotide sequence: TGTGCCAGCAGCCAAGATCCGGGGCTAGCGGAACGGGGTGAGCAGTTCTTC.

This clonotype was seen only a few times. V usage is TRBV30 and J usage is TRBJ1-5; perhaps TRBD1 as D (5 bases). Trimming shortened V by 0 bases and J by 10 bases, and 13 bases separated the two germline ends. Germline CDR1 reads GTSNPN; CDR2 reads SVGIG (reference sequence). This CDR3 region has 13 residues. CDR3 in amino acids: CAWSVGGGTPQHF. The CDR3 nucleotides are TGTGCCTGGAGTGTGGGGGGTGGTACACCCCAGCATTTT.

Ten or more counts support this clonotype. V is TRBV19 and J is TRBJ2-2; a weak D match, TRBD1 (6 bases). Germline V lookup: CDR1 LNHDA, CDR2 SQIVND (reference sequence). This CDR3 spans 16 amino acids. V was shortened by 8 bases and J by 6 bases, with 22 bases between the two germline ends. The CDR3 sequence: CASSQGTVVGSGELFF. In DNA, the CDR3 is TGTGCCAGTTCACAGGGCACTGTTGTAGGTTCCGGGGAGCTGTTTTTT.

This clonotype was counted between two and nine times. The gene calls are TRBV7-9 and TRBJ1-2; D gene unclear. Trimming removed 4 bases at V and 7 bases at J, with 25 bases between. The germline CDR1 and CDR2 sequences are SEHNR and FQNEAQ (reference sequence). The CDR3 contains 17 residues. This CDR3 reads CASSWVPGLSREGGYTF. The CDR3 DNA reads as TGTGCCAGCAGCTGGGTCCCGGGCCTTTCCCGAGAGGGTGGCTACACCTTC.

V and J are TRBV6-5 and TRBJ2-1; 12 bases fit TRBD2. Trimming at V came to 5 bases and at J to 3 bases, leaving 8 bases not matched to a gene. Germline CDR1 is MNHEY and CDR2 is SVGAGI. CDR3 length: 17 amino acids. CDR3 sequence (DNA): TGTGCCAGCAGTCCAGCGAGGGGACTAGCGGGCTACAATGAGCAGTTCTTC. The encoded protein is CASSPARGLAGYNEQFF.

CDR3 residues: CASTMTGGNEKLFF. Written as DNA, the CDR3 is TGTGCCAGCACTATGACAGGCGGGAATGAAAAACTGTTTTTT. The J gene is TRBJ1-4, the V gene TRBV27, with D possibly being TRBD1 (6 bases). Germline loops: CDR1 MNHEY, CDR2 SMNVEV (reference sequence). The ends were cut back, 7 bases at V and 5 bases at J, with 14 bases in the middle. This CDR3 contains 14 residues. Full variable domain (remainder filled in from reference TRBV27 and TRBJ1-4): EAQVTQNPRYLITVTGKKLTVTCSQNMNHEYMSWYRQDPGLGLRQIYYSMNVEVTDKGDVPEGYKVSRKEKRNFPLILESPSPNQTSLYFCASTMTGGNEKLFFGSGTQLSVL.

In its sample, this clonotype was seen a few times. The V gene is TRBV10-3, the J gene TRBJ2-3; 13 bases agree with TRBD2. Trimming took 2 bases from V and 2 from J; bases not matched to a gene: 4. The CDR3 sequence is 17 residues long. Germline-derived CDR1 and CDR2 are ENHRY and SYGVKD. CDR3 region: CAISEAGTSGTTDTQYF. In DNA form, the CDR3 reads TGTGCCATCAGTGAGGCGGGGACTAGCGGGACCACAGATACGCAGTATTTT.

The CDR3 sequence: CASSARTASGYEQYF. CDR3 nucleotide sequence: TGTGCCAGCAGTGCCAGGACAGCCTCCGGTTACGAGCAGTACTTC. The chain carries TRBV28 and TRBJ2-7, with D possibly being TRBD1 (6 bases). Germline V gene data show CDR1 as MDHEN and CDR2 as SYDVKM. Between the trimmed V and J ends, which lost 5 bases and 4 bases, there was a span of 18 bases. This CDR3 is built from 15 residues.

At least ten counts were recorded for this clonotype. The J gene is TRBJ1-1, the V gene TRBV4-1, with D hard to call. In germline, CDR1 is MGHRA, CDR2 YSYEKL. Trimming stripped 1 base from V and 6 bases from J, with 15 bases between. The CDR3 length is 15 residues. The CDR3 region has the DNA TGCGCCAGCAGCCAAGGCGGCATACTCGGCGCTGAAGCTTTCTTT. Protein product: CASSQGGILGAEAFF.

This chain uses TRBV6-1 with TRBJ2-7; 13 positions match TRBD2. CDR1 is MNHNS and CDR2 is SASEGT in the germline V gene. V shed 7 bases and J 3 bases; nucleotides not matched to a gene: 3. The CDR3 runs 14 residues. CDR3 sequence: CASIRTSGSYEQYF. The CDR3 bases are TGTGCCAGCATCCGGACTAGCGGGAGCTACGAGCAGTACTTC.

There are a few counts of this clonotype. The chain links TRBV27 to TRBJ2-7; 7 bases fit TRBD1. The junction had 19 bases not matched to a gene; V was cut back by 6 bases and J by 5 bases. Germline loops: CDR1 MNHEY, CDR2 SMNVEV (reference sequence). This CDR3 has 17 residues. The CDR3, as DNA: TGTGCCAGCAGCCCGCGACAGGGCCTCTCCAGGATACACGAGCAGTACTTC. Encoded protein: CASSPRQGLSRIHEQYF.

The chain is built from TRBV6-5 and TRBJ1-1; no definite D call. The V end was cut by 0 bases, the J end by 0 bases, with 8 bases between. CDR3 length: 15 amino acids. The germline gives CDR1 MNHEY, CDR2 SVGAGI. The CDR3 sequence: CASSYSWVMNTEAFF. The CDR3 DNA follows: TGTGCCAGCAGTTACTCATGGGTAATGAACACTGAAGCTTTCTTT.

This clonotype has a handful of counts. The V call is TRBV6-6, the J call TRBJ2-1; TRBD1 agrees at 9 bases. The CDR3 sequence is 16 residues long. The germline gives CDR1 MNHNY, CDR2 SVGAGI (reference sequence). Trimming took 4 bases from V and 2 from J; bases not matched to a gene: 6. In DNA, the CDR3 is TGTGCCAGCAGTTCCTGGGGACAGGGAACCTACAATGAGCAGTTCTTC. Translation: CASSSWGQGTYNEQFF.

The table lists this clonotype with many counts. J is TRBJ2-5 and V is TRBV7-2, with D possibly matching TRBD1 (5 bases). The CDR3 is 16 amino acids. CDR1 SGHTA and CDR2 FQGNSA come from the germline V gene. Between the trimmed V and J ends, which lost 5 bases and 8 bases, there was a span of 24 bases. The CDR3 region has the DNA TGTGCCAGCAGCCCCCTCGTGCCCACGAATAGGGGAACCCAGTACTTC. It is translated as CASSPLVPTNRGTQYF.